Listed below are T cell receptor beta chains from one sample, sequenced in a study of CD4 T cell repertoires in COVID-19. Using immunoSEQ multiplex PCR, the repertoire was profiled, and TCRdb retains in-frame clones only, with some absent. The sample holds approximately 79,000 clones, 83% seen once. The sample consisted of CD4+ T cells from peripheral blood, taken after recovery from COVID-19. These receptors were obtained from a human donor who had COVID-19. The CDR3 runs from the conserved cysteine through the conserved F or W. Each record gives: CDR3 length, D gene, clone size, V gene, J gene, CDR3 DNA, CDR3 protein. The D gene is left open where the match is weak. Not every row has a clone size; where given, it reads once, few, many or a size class.

length: 15
D: TRBD1
size: -
V: TRBV19
J: TRBJ2-7
DNA: TGTGCCAGTAGACAGGGGTTGGGTGGATCCTACGAGCAGTACTTC
CDR3: CASRQGLGGSYEQYF

length: 12
D: -
size: few
V: TRBV19
J: TRBJ1-2
DNA: TGTGCCATCGGCAGCGGAATCTATGGCTACACCTTC
CDR3: CAIGSGIYGYTF

length: 15
D: -
size: -
V: TRBV27
J: TRBJ1-5
DNA: TGTGCCAGCAGTCAACAAGAGGGTAGCAATCAGCCCCAGCATTTT
CDR3: CASSQQEGSNQPQHF

length: 15
D: TRBD2
size: -
V: TRBV2
J: TRBJ2-1
DNA: TGTGCCAGCAGGGTAGCGGGGGGGCCGTGGAATGAGCAGTTCTTC
CDR3: CASRVAGGPWNEQFF

length: 14
D: -
size: -
V: TRBV7-8
J: TRBJ1-5
DNA: TGTGCCAGCAACCGGGGGGGGGTCAGTCAGCCCCAGCATTTT
CDR3: CASNRGGVSQPQHF

length: 13
D: -
size: -
V: TRBV5-4
J: TRBJ1-1
DNA: TGTGCCAGCAGCTCAACGATGAACACTGAAGCTTTCTTT
CDR3: CASSSTMNTEAFF

length: 14
D: -
size: -
V: TRBV6-5
J: TRBJ1-1
DNA: TGTGCCAGCAGGCCGCTGACGGAGAACACTGAAGCTTTCTTT
CDR3: CASRPLTENTEAFF

length: 13
D: -
size: -
V: TRBV19
J: TRBJ1-2
DNA: TGTGCCAGTAGTACGAGCCCGGGGATAGGCTACACCTTC
CDR3: CASSTSPGIGYTF

length: 15
D: TRBD1
size: -
V: TRBV11-3
J: TRBJ2-3
DNA: TGTGCCAGCAGCCACCGGACAGGGGGCACAGATACGCAGTATTTT
CDR3: CASSHRTGGTDTQYF

length: 13
D: -
size: -
V: TRBV29-1
J: TRBJ1-1
DNA: TGCAGCGGGGGGGATGGCTCCAGCACTGAAGCTTTCTTT
CDR3: CSGGDGSSTEAFF

length: 17
D: TRBD2
size: -
V: TRBV19
J: TRBJ2-2
DNA: TGTGCCAGTAGCCACGGACTAGCGGGAGGAGACACCGGGGAGCTGTTTTTT
CDR3: CASSHGLAGGDTGELFF

length: 13
D: -
size: -
V: TRBV11-2
J: TRBJ2-7
DNA: TGTGCCAGCAGCTTAGACGACGACTACGAGCAGTACTTC
CDR3: CASSLDDDYEQYF

length: 11
D: -
size: -
V: TRBV3-1/TRBV3-2
J: TRBJ1-1
DNA: TGTGCCAGCAGCCGCTCCACTGAAGCTTTCTTT
CDR3: CASSRSTEAFF

length: 13
D: -
size: -
V: TRBV18
J: TRBJ1-5
DNA: TGTGCCAGCTCACCGGAGATACGCCAGCCCCAGCATTTT
CDR3: CASSPEIRQPQHF

length: 14
D: TRBD1
size: -
V: TRBV27
J: TRBJ1-2
DNA: TGTGCCAGCAGTTCACCAGGGGGGATCTATGGCTACACCTTC
CDR3: CASSSPGGIYGYTF

length: 14
D: TRBD1
size: -
V: TRBV6-6
J: TRBJ1-6
DNA: TGTGCCAGCATCACAGGGGGGATCGGTTCACCCCTCCACTTT
CDR3: CASITGGIGSPLHF

length: 15
D: -
size: -
V: TRBV28
J: TRBJ1-4
DNA: TGTGCCAGCGGGCCAGGGGCTCCGACTAATGAAAAACTGTTTTTT
CDR3: CASGPGAPTNEKLFF

length: 13
D: -
size: once
V: TRBV18
J: TRBJ1-1
DNA: TGTGCCAGCTCACCCTTACAGGACACTGAAGCTTTCTTT
CDR3: CASSPLQDTEAFF

length: 13
D: -
size: once
V: TRBV5-6
J: TRBJ2-5
DNA: TGTGCCAGCAGCTTTTGGTACCAAGAGACCCAGTACTTC
CDR3: CASSFWYQETQYF

length: 15
D: -
size: -
V: TRBV5-5
J: TRBJ2-6
DNA: TGTGCCAGCTGCTTGGCCCCTGCTGGGGCCAACGTCCTGACTTTC
CDR3: CASCLAPAGANVLTF

length: 13
D: -
size: -
V: TRBV18
J: TRBJ1-1
DNA: TGTGCCAGCTCCACACAAAGTGACACTGAAGCTTTCTTT
CDR3: CASSTQSDTEAFF

length: 14
D: -
size: -
V: TRBV24-1
J: TRBJ1-5
DNA: TGTGCCACCAGTGGGGGACCCCCCTTTTCGCCCCAGCATTTT
CDR3: CATSGGPPFSPQHF

length: 13
D: -
size: few
V: TRBV12-3/TRBV12-4
J: TRBJ2-5
DNA: TGTGCCAGCAGTTTAGGGCAGAAAGAGACCCAGTACTTC
CDR3: CASSLGQKETQYF

length: 16
D: -
size: -
V: TRBV21-1
J: TRBJ1-1
DNA: TGTGCCAGCAGCAGACAGGGGGTGGAAGGAGGAACTGAAGCTTTCTTT
CDR3: CASSRQGVEGGTEAFF

length: 13
D: TRBD2
size: -
V: TRBV19
J: TRBJ2-7
DNA: TGTGCCAGTAGTACTGGACTAGCCGGCGAGCAGTACTTC
CDR3: CASSTGLAGEQYF

length: 14
D: -
size: -
V: TRBV2
J: TRBJ1-1
DNA: TGTGCCAGCAGGCCGGGGACAATGAACACTGAAGCTTTCTTT
CDR3: CASRPGTMNTEAFF

length: 13
D: -
size: few
V: TRBV6-6
J: TRBJ1-1
DNA: TGTGCCAGCAGTTACAGGGGCGACACTGAAGCTTTCTTT
CDR3: CASSYRGDTEAFF

length: 14
D: -
size: -
V: TRBV3-1/TRBV3-2
J: TRBJ2-5
DNA: TGTGCCAGCAGCCCCCCAGGGGCGGAGGAGACCCAGTACTTC
CDR3: CASSPPGAEETQYF

length: 15
D: -
size: -
V: TRBV5-4
J: TRBJ1-4
DNA: TGTGCCAGCAGCGCGGGGTCACAGGACGGAGAAAAACTGTTTTTT
CDR3: CASSAGSQDGEKLFF

length: 15
D: -
size: -
V: TRBV5-5
J: TRBJ1-5
DNA: TGTGCCAGCAGTTCCGTCGGGAGCGGCAATCAGCCCCAGCATTTT
CDR3: CASSSVGSGNQPQHF

length: 14
D: TRBD1
size: -
V: TRBV5-1
J: TRBJ2-2
DNA: TGCGCCAGCAGCTTAACAGGGGACACCGGGGAGCTGTTTTTT
CDR3: CASSLTGDTGELFF